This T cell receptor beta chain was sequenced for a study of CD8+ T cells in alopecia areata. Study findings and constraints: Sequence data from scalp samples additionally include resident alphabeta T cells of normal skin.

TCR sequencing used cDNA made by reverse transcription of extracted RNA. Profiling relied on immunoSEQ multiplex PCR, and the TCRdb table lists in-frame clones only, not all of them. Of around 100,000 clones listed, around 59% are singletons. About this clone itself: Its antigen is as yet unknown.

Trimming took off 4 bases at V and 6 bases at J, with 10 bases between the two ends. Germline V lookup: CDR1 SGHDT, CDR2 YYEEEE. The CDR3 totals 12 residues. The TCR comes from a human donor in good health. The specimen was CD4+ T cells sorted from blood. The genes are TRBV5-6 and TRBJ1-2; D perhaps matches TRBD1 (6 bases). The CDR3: CASSLYRDGYTF. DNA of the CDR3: TGTGCCAGCAGCCTATACAGGGATGGCTACACCTTC.